The 32 T cell receptor beta chains in this list originate from one sample, sequenced in a study of T-cell memory formation after mild COVID-19. In TCRdb, the 5' RACE reads were re-called with MiXCR into one record per CDR3 protein. The table lists roughly 190,000 distinct CDR3 sequences, 10% of them singletons. What was sequenced was PBMCs or a T cell subset sorted from them (not recorded which). These receptors came from a young man who had mild COVID-19 (a few samples of this study predate the infection). Cell type and time point are not known.

This clonotype occurred a few times. The CDR3 DNA is TGTGCCATCACAGCCGGGGGAATGAACACTGAAGCTTTCTTT. Its translation is CAITAGGMNTEAFF. The rearrangement uses TRBV10-3 and TRBJ1-1; maybe TRBD1 (5 bases). V was shortened by 7 bases and J by 0 bases, with 12 bases between the two germline ends. The germline V gene has CDR1 ENHRY and CDR2 SYGVKD. This CDR3 is built from 14 residues.

In this sample, this clonotype turned up a few times. The chain joins TRBV20-1 to TRBJ2-2; no definite D call. Germline V CDR1 and CDR2: DFQATT, SNEGSKA (reference sequence). This CDR3 region has 13 residues. The V and J ends lost 3 bases and 3 bases respectively, with 8 bases between them. The CDR3 nucleotides are TGCAGTGCTAGCGAGCCGGACACCGGGGAGCTGTTTTTT. It translates to CSASEPDTGELFF.

This clonotype was picked up a small number of times. The chain has TRBV18 and TRBJ2-7; possibly TRBD2 for D (5 bases). Germline V gene sequence: CDR1 KGHSH, CDR2 LQKENI. V gave up 3 bases and J gave up 5 bases, with 11 bases separating them. This CDR3 has 13 amino acids. This chain's CDR3 is CASSPGMRDEQYF. For the CDR3, the DNA is TGTGCCAGCTCACCGGGGATGAGGGACGAGCAGTACTTC.

CDR3 DNA: TGCAGTGCTAGCGAGACAGGGACGCCTAACTATGGCTACACCTTC. As protein: CSASETGTPNYGYTF. The rearrangement joins TRBV20-1 to TRBJ1-2, with TRBD1 identical over 7 bases. The CDR3 has 15 residues. CDR1 and CDR2 (germline): DFQATT, SNEGSKA (reference sequence). V dropped 3 bases and J dropped 0; count of bases not matched to a gene: 7.

This clonotype was seen only a few times. The rearrangement uses TRBV4-1 and TRBJ2-7, with 8 bases lining up with TRBD1. The germline V gene has CDR1 MGHRA and CDR2 YSYEKL. This CDR3 region has 16 residues. V gave up 1 base and J gave up 7 bases; unmatched junction bases: 12. DNA for the CDR3: TGCGCCAGCAGCCAAGGAATTCGGGACAGGTTAAGGGAGCAGTACTTC. Protein product: CASSQGIRDRLREQYF.

In this sample, this clonotype turned up a few times. The chain recombines TRBV2 with TRBJ1-5, with TRBD1 as a possible D gene (6 bases). CDR3 length: 14 residues. Germline-derived CDR1 and CDR2 are SNHLY and FYNNEI. V was clipped by 4 bases and J by 6 bases, with 13 bases between them. The CDR3 region is CASSGGPGGQPQHF. The DNA for the CDR3 is TGTGCCAGCAGTGGGGGGCCGGGCGGTCAGCCCCAGCATTTT.

The table lists this clonotype with a few counts. The CDR3 region has the DNA TGCAGTGCTAGAGCCATAACTTCCTATGGCTACACCTTC. This encodes CSARAITSYGYTF. V usage is TRBV20-1 and J usage is TRBJ1-2; D gene ambiguous. Germline assignment: CDR1 DFQATT and CDR2 SNEGSKA (reference sequence). Trimming left V 1 base short and J 4 bases short, with 10 bases between. CDR3 size: 13 residues.

There are many counts of this clonotype. The rearrangement joins TRBV11-2 to TRBJ2-5; 7 nucleotides line up with TRBD2. J was trimmed by 2 bases and V by 0 bases; bases with no gene match: 6. In germline, CDR1 is SGHAT, CDR2 FQNNGV. There are 16 residues in the CDR3. The CDR3 loop reads CASSLDAGRVQETQYF. The DNA for the CDR3 is TGTGCCAGCAGCTTAGATGCAGGGAGGGTGCAAGAGACCCAGTACTTC. Complete variable domain (other parts from reference TRBV11-2 and TRBJ2-5): EAGVAQSPRYKIIEKRQSVAFWCNPISGHATLYWYQQILGQGPKLLIQFQNNGVVDDSQLPKDRFSAERLKGVDSTLKIQPAKLEDSAVYLCASSLDAGRVQETQYFGPGTRLLVL.

Only one count was recorded for this clonotype. V is TRBV10-3 and J is TRBJ1-2; D is uncertain. V lost 4 bases to trimming and J lost 8 bases, with 14 bases between them. The germline gives CDR1 ENHRY, CDR2 SYGVKD. The CDR3 covers 13 residues. The CDR3 region is CAISVSTETGYTF. For the CDR3, the DNA is TGTGCCATCAGTGTGTCCACGGAAACGGGCTACACCTTC.

This clonotype has only a few counts. The chain has TRBV5-1 and TRBJ1-6; D unclear. The length of the CDR3 is 18 residues. The V end lost 3 bases, the J end lost 1 base, and 17 bases lay between the germline ends. Germline V gene sequence: CDR1 SGHRS, CDR2 YFSETQ. CDR3 nucleotides: TGCGCCAGCAGCTCCGCCCCAACCGGGTTTTCCTATAATTCACCCCTCCACTTT. Translation gives CASSSAPTGFSYNSPLHF.

CDR3 in amino acids: CASSRGQDPFLGETQYF. For the CDR3, the DNA is TGCGCCAGCAGCAGAGGCCAGGATCCCTTTCTTGGAGAGACCCAGTACTTC. This chain connects TRBV5-1 to TRBJ2-5; D gene uncertain. Germline V lookup: CDR1 SGHRS, CDR2 YFSETQ. The V and J ends lost 4 bases and 4 bases respectively, with 23 bases between them. This CDR3 spans 17 amino acids.

The rearrangement joins TRBV18 to TRBJ2-7; weak D call: TRBD1 (6 bases). Per germline, CDR1 KGHSH and CDR2 LQKENI. Trimming took 5 bases from V and 7 from J, leaving 15 bases between them. CDR3 length: 13 amino acids. CDR3 DNA: TGTGCCAGCTCAATTGACAGGTCAGGTGAGCAGTACGTC. Translating it yields CASSIDRSGEQYV.

The chain has TRBV5-8 and TRBJ2-1; the D is unclear. CDR3 size: 14 residues. V shed 1 base and J shed 2 bases, with 7 bases lying between them. Germline loops: CDR1 SGHTS, CDR2 YDEGEE. The CDR3: CASSLYLPYNEQFF. CDR3 nucleotide sequence: TGTGCCAGCAGCTTGTATCTGCCCTACAATGAGCAGTTCTTC.

The sample holds many counts of this clonotype. The rearrangement uses TRBV29-1 and TRBJ2-3; 9 nucleotides agree with TRBD2. Germline values: CDR1 SQVTM, CDR2 ANQGSEA. V shed 4 bases and J 6 bases; nucleotides not matched to a gene: 8. The CDR3 is 14 amino acids. CDR3 bases: TGCAGCGTTGTCAGCGGGGGGCTGAGCGATACGCAGTATTTT. Its protein product is CSVVSGGLSDTQYF.

The table lists this clonotype with many counts. This chain uses TRBV18 with TRBJ1-6, with unresolved D. The V end lost 6 bases, the J end lost 7 bases, and 19 bases lay between the germline ends. Looked up from germline, CDR1 is KGHSH and CDR2 is LQKENI. The CDR3 consists of 16 residues. The CDR3 spells CASSVRMEAWNSPLHF. Written as DNA, the CDR3 is TGTGCCAGCTCTGTCAGGATGGAGGCTTGGAATTCACCCCTCCACTTT.

At least ten counts were recorded for this clonotype. The chain carries TRBV7-9 and TRBJ1-2; 8 nucleotides line up with TRBD1. V shed 5 bases and J 7 bases; nucleotides not matched to a gene: 6. The CDR3 extends over 13 amino acids. Germline V lookup: CDR1 SEHNR, CDR2 FQNEAQ (reference sequence). The CDR3 DNA sequence: TGTGCCAGCAGCCGCGACAGGGGAGGTGGCTACACCTTC. Translated: CASSRDRGGGYTF.

The V gene is TRBV12-3 or TRBV12-4, the J gene TRBJ2-1, with 9 bases lining up with TRBD2. The CDR3 loop spans 15 amino acids. Losses at the gene ends were 4 bases for V and 7 bases for J; bases not matched to a gene: 8. The CDR3 DNA is TGTGCCAGCAGTTCTCAAGCGGGGGGTATGAATGAGCAGTTCTTC. Its protein is CASSSQAGGMNEQFF.

The V and J genes are TRBV6-6 and TRBJ2-2, with D maybe TRBD1 (6 bases). CDR3 length equals 14 residues. Germline loops: CDR1 MNHNY, CDR2 SVGAGI (reference sequence). Trimming stripped 4 bases from V and 8 bases from J, with 14 bases between. CDR3 in DNA: TGTGCCAGCAGTTTGCAGGGGACCACAGGGGAGCTGTTTTTT. The encoded protein is CASSLQGTTGELFF.

The chain recombines TRBV7-9 with TRBJ2-6; a possible D gene is TRBD1 (5 bases). Germline lookup yields CDR1 SEHNR and CDR2 FQNEAQ (reference sequence). This CDR3 region has 14 residues. V was pared by 7 bases and J by 1 base, with 8 bases between. CDR3 sequence (DNA): TGTGCCAGCACTGACAGTTCTGGGGCCAACGTCCTGACTTTC. Its translation: CASTDSSGANVLTF.

A few counts support this clonotype. The rearrangement links TRBV7-2 to TRBJ1-5; D may be TRBD1 (5 bases). The length of the CDR3 is 15 residues. V shed 1 base and J shed 2 bases, with 9 bases lying between them. Germline CDR1 reads SGHTA; CDR2 reads FQGNSA. The CDR3 bases are TGTGCCAGCAGCTTAGTTTCCAGGGGCAATCAGCCCCAGCATTTT. This encodes CASSLVSRGNQPQHF. Drawing the rest from reference TRBV7-2 and TRBJ1-5, the complete variable domain is GAGVSQSPSNKVTEKGKDVELRCDPISGHTALYWYRQSLGQGLEFLIYFQGNSAPDKSGLPSDRFSAERTGGSVSTLTIQRTQQEDSAVYLCASSLVSRGNQPQHFGDGTRLSIL.

This clonotype was counted between two and nine times. The genes are TRBV4-1 and TRBJ2-2, with D possibly TRBD2 on 6 matching bases. The V end lost 0 bases, the J end lost 3 bases, and 14 bases lay between the germline ends. Germline V gives CDR1 MGHRA, CDR2 YSYEKL. There are 17 residues in the CDR3. CDR3 nucleotide sequence: TGCGCCAGCAGCCAAGATCGAGGGGAGGCCTACACCGGGGAGCTGTTTTTT. Translated, it gives CASSQDRGEAYTGELFF.

This clonotype came up a few times. The J gene is TRBJ2-1, the V gene TRBV20-1; 10 nucleotides agree with TRBD1. Germline CDR1 and CDR2: DFQATT and SNEGSKA (reference sequence). There are 15 residues in the CDR3. The V segment lost 0 bases and the J segment 5 bases; nucleotides outside the gene matches: 4. CDR3 loop: CSARDPGTGDNEQFF. The CDR3 DNA reads as TGCAGTGCTAGAGACCCCGGGACAGGGGACAATGAGCAGTTCTTC.

This chain connects TRBV7-8 to TRBJ2-5; D may be TRBD1 (6 bases). There are 14 residues in the CDR3. The V end lost 4 bases, the J end lost 7 bases, and 16 bases lay between the germline ends. Germline CDR1 reads SGHVS; CDR2 reads FQNEAQ. CDR3 region: CASSSDRLGGTQYF. As DNA, the CDR3 is TGTGCCAGCAGCTCGGATCGATTAGGGGGGACCCAGTACTTC. Full variable domain (outside the CDR3, taken from reference TRBV7-8 and TRBJ2-5): GAGVSQSPRYKVAKRGQDVALRCDPISGHVSLFWYQQALGQGPEFLTYFQNEAQLDKSGLPSDRFFAERPEGSVSTLKIQRTQQEDSAVYLCASSSDRLGGTQYFGPGTRLLVL.

The V and J genes are TRBV4-3 and TRBJ1-1; D ambiguous. Germline V lookup: CDR1 LGHNA, CDR2 YSLEER. Trimming took 0 bases from V and 4 from J, leaving 6 bases between them. CDR3 length: 13 residues. CDR3 residues: CASSQERATEAFF. CDR3 coding DNA: TGCGCCAGCAGCCAAGAACGGGCCACTGAAGCTTTCTTT.

This chain uses TRBV9 with TRBJ1-6; D is unclear. The germline V and J ends were trimmed by 2 bases and 10 bases, with 16 bases remaining between them. Looked up from germline, CDR1 is SGDLS and CDR2 is YYNGEE. The CDR3 is made up of 15 amino acids. CDR3 DNA sequence: TGTGCCAGCAGCGTTCTGGGCAAACCCTCCTCACCCCTCCACTTT. This codes for CASSVLGKPSSPLHF.

The rearrangement uses TRBV29-1 and TRBJ2-5; D is unresolved. The CDR3 has 11 residues. The germline V gene encodes CDR1 SQVTM and CDR2 ANQGSEA. The V gene lost 6 bases and the J gene lost 4 bases, with 9 bases spanning the gap. This CDR3 is CSVELGETQYF. The CDR3 region has the DNA TGCAGCGTAGAGTTGGGAGAGACCCAGTACTTC. The full variable domain, rest sourced from reference TRBV29-1 and TRBJ2-5, is SAVISQKPSRDICQRGTSLTIQCQVDSQVTMMFWYRQQPGQSLTLIATANQGSEATYESGFVIDKFPISRPNLTFSTLTVSNMSPEDSSIYLCSVELGETQYFGPGTRLLVL.

This chain connects TRBV29-1 to TRBJ1-4; D gene uncertain. In germline, CDR1 is SQVTM, CDR2 ANQGSEA. This CDR3 region has 12 residues. V lost 6 bases to trimming and J lost 10 bases, with 15 bases between them. The CDR3 nucleotides read TGCAGCGTGGTACATACCCCGGGAAAACTGTTTTTT. This translates into CSVVHTPGKLFF. The full variable domain, completed using reference TRBV29-1 and TRBJ1-4, is SAVISQKPSRDICQRGTSLTIQCQVDSQVTMMFWYRQQPGQSLTLIATANQGSEATYESGFVIDKFPISRPNLTFSTLTVSNMSPEDSSIYLCSVVHTPGKLFFGSGTQLSVL.

This sequence joins TRBV4-2 and TRBJ2-3, with 8 bases lining up with TRBD2. Germline values: CDR1 LGHNA, CDR2 YNFKEQ. The CDR3 length is 19 residues. The ends lost 0 bases at V and 2 bases at J; junction bases unmatched: 13. Here the CDR3 reads CASSQDPGGANPATDTQYF. The CDR3 nucleotides are TGTGCCAGCAGCCAAGATCCCGGGGGGGCCAATCCCGCCACAGATACGCAGTATTTT.

This clonotype was seen a few times. V and J are TRBV18 and TRBJ1-1; 10 positions agree with TRBD1. The trim removed 3 bases at V and 4 bases at J, leaving 5 bases unmatched. Per the germline V gene, CDR1 is KGHSH and CDR2 is LQKENI. CDR3 length: 15 residues. The CDR3: CASSPPGQGSTEAFF. The CDR3 bases are TGTGCCAGCTCACCCCCGGGACAGGGGAGCACTGAAGCTTTCTTT.

The J gene is TRBJ2-3, the V gene TRBV7-6; D is unresolved. CDR1 is SGHVS, CDR2 FNYEAQ, per germline. V lost 2 bases and J lost 7, with 7 bases in between. There are 12 residues in the CDR3. The CDR3 loop is CASSLWRNTQYF. The CDR3 region has the DNA TGTGCCAGCAGCTTATGGAGAAATACGCAGTATTTT.

The table lists this clonotype with a few counts. V usage is TRBV6-5 and J usage is TRBJ1-5; D is perhaps TRBD1 (5 bases). Trimming took off 5 bases at V and 6 bases at J, with 11 bases between the two ends. The CDR3 contains 13 residues. From germline, CDR1 is MNHEY and CDR2 SVGAGI. CDR3 in amino acids: CASSQGRSQPQHF. The CDR3, as DNA: TGTGCCAGCAGTCAGGGACGGAGTCAGCCCCAGCATTTT.

The chain employs TRBV5-1 and TRBJ1-5, with unresolved D. This CDR3 comprises 14 residues. Germline CDR1 and CDR2: SGHRS and YFSETQ. V lost 6 bases to trimming and J lost 0 bases, with 10 bases between them. CDR3: CASNRRPSNQPQHF. DNA for the CDR3: TGCGCCAGCAATCGGCGCCCTAGCAATCAGCCCCAGCATTTT.